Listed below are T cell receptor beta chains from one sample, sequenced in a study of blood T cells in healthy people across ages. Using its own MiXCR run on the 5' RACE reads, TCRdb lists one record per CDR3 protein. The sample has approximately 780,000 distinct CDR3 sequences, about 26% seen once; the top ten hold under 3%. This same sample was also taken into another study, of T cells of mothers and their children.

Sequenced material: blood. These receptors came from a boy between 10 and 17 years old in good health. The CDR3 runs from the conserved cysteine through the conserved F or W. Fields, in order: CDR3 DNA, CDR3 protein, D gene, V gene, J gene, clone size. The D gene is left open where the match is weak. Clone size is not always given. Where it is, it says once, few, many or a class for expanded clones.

TGTGCCAGCAGTCCCGGGAGGACAGGGGGAGAGCCCCAGTACTTC	CASSPGRTGGEPQYF	TRBD1	TRBV6-6	TRBJ2-5	.
TGTGCCAGCAGCTTCCGACTAGCGGATAAAGAGACCCAGTACTTC	CASSFRLADKETQYF	TRBD2	TRBV7-6	TRBJ2-5	.
TGTGCCAGCAGCTTGTTTGTACAAGAGACCCAGTACTTC	CASSLFVQETQYF	.	TRBV5-6	TRBJ2-5	.
TGCGCCAGCAGCTTAGGGCAGTCGCGGGGCAATGAGCAGTTCTTC	CASSLGQSRGNEQFF	.	TRBV5-1	TRBJ2-1	few
TGCGCCAGCAGCCAAGTCACTTCACCCCTCCACTTT	CASSQVTSPLHF	.	TRBV4-1	TRBJ1-6	few
TGCGCCAGCGGGGCGGGAGATAGCACAGATACGCAGTATTTT	CASGAGDSTDTQYF	TRBD2	TRBV5-1	TRBJ2-3	.
TGTGCCAGCAGTGCGACTTACACAGATACGCAGTATTTT	CASSATYTDTQYF	.	TRBV6-4	TRBJ2-3	.
TGTGCCAGCAGCTTGGGACAGGGGGCTTTGTACAATGAGCAGTTCTTC	CASSLGQGALYNEQFF	TRBD1	TRBV13	TRBJ2-1	few
TGTGCCAGCGGGACAGGGTGGGGAAACACCATATATTTT	CASGTGWGNTIYF	TRBD1	TRBV12-3/TRBV12-4	TRBJ1-3	few
TGCGCCAGCAGCTGGGACAGACTCACCGGGGAGCTGTTTTTT	CASSWDRLTGELFF	TRBD1	TRBV5-1	TRBJ2-2	.
TGTGCCAGCAGCTTAGCTACAGCGGGGGTTAATGAGCAGTTCTTC	CASSLATAGVNEQFF	TRBD2	TRBV7-2	TRBJ2-1	few
TGTGCCAGCAGTTGCGGGACAGGGGCCCGGGGAGAAAAACTGTTTTTT	CASSCGTGARGEKLFF	TRBD1	TRBV6-5	TRBJ1-4	.
TGTGCCAGTAGTCGACCCGGGGAAATAGGAGATACGCAGTATTTT	CASSRPGEIGDTQYF	.	TRBV19	TRBJ2-3	few
TGTGCCAGCAGTTTAAGAGGGAGCCGGGACTTCCGCTCCTACGAGCAGTACTTC	CASSLRGSRDFRSYEQYF	.	TRBV12-3/TRBV12-4	TRBJ2-7	few
TGTGCCAGCAGCTATGGACAGGTTGATGGCACAGATACGCAGTATTTT	CASSYGQVDGTDTQYF	TRBD1	TRBV7-9	TRBJ2-3	.
TGTGCCAGCAGCCCGGGGCCCGCTTGGGGCTATGGCTACACCTTC	CASSPGPAWGYGYTF	.	TRBV7-6	TRBJ1-2	many
TGTGCCATCAGTCAGGGTGGAACTAATGAAAAACTGTTTTTT	CAISQGGTNEKLFF	.	TRBV10-3	TRBJ1-4	once
TGTGCCAGCAGCTTTGGCGGGTCACAGGGGATGGGGGGTGAGCAGTTCTTC	CASSFGGSQGMGGEQFF	.	TRBV11-2	TRBJ2-1	few
TGTGCCAGCCGGACTAGCGGGGGCCACGAGCAGTACTTC	CASRTSGGHEQYF	TRBD2	TRBV18	TRBJ2-7	.
TGTGCCACCAGCAGAGATAGCCCAGCGGGGAACACCGGGGAGCTGTTTTTT	CATSRDSPAGNTGELFF	.	TRBV15	TRBJ2-2	.
TGTGCCAGCAGTGAAGAACAGTACCAAGAGACCCAGTACTTC	CASSEEQYQETQYF	.	TRBV2	TRBJ2-5	.
TGTGCCAGCAGTCGCCCGGGACTAGCGGGGGGTGGGGCCTACAATGAGCAGTTCTTC	CASSRPGLAGGGAYNEQFF	TRBD2	TRBV27	TRBJ2-1	.
TGTGCCAGCAGTGCCCTGGCGGGGGTGCAAGAGACCCAGTACTTC	CASSALAGVQETQYF	TRBD2	TRBV12-3/TRBV12-4	TRBJ2-5	few
TGCGCCAGCAGCCCAAATCCGACTAATGAAAAACTGTTTTTT	CASSPNPTNEKLFF	.	TRBV5-1	TRBJ1-4	many
TGTGCCAGCAGCGATTCCCTACTAGCGGGGGGAGGTGAGCAGTTCTTC	CASSDSLLAGGGEQFF	TRBD2	TRBV9	TRBJ2-1	few
TGCGCCAGCGGGGGTGACGACTCCTACGAGCAGTACTTC	CASGGDDSYEQYF	.	TRBV10-2	TRBJ2-7	.
TGTGCCACCAGTGATTTGGAGGGGGGCACCGGGGAGCTGTTTTTT	CATSDLEGGTGELFF	.	TRBV24-1	TRBJ2-2	many